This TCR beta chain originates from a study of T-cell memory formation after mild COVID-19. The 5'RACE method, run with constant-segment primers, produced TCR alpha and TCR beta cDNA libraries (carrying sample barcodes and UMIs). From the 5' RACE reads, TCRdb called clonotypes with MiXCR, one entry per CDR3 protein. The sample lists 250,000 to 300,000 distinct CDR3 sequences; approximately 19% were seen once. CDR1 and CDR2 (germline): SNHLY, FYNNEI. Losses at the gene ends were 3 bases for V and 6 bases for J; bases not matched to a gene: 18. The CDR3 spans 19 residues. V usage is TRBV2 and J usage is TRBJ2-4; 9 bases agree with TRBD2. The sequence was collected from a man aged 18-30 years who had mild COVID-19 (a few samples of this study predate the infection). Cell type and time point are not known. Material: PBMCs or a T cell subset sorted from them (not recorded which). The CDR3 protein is CASSDSVRGGLGIGNIQYF. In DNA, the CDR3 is TGTGCCAGCAGTGATTCGGTGCGGGGGGGCCTTGGGATTGGAAACATTCAGTACTTC.